This T cell receptor beta chain is from a study of vaccination effects on CD4 cells after COVID-19. Study summary: Sample provision by two convalescent patients occurred 16 days and one week before vaccination.

A word on this clone: Its antigen is still unknown.

The V gene end was trimmed by 2 bases and the J gene end by 6 bases; junction bases not matched to a gene: 7. CDR3 length: 15 amino acids. Germline CDR1 SGHDT, CDR2 YYEEEE. Assay: immunoSEQ multiplex PCR; the TCRdb copy retains only in-frame clones and omits some. This table has some 63,000 clones, about 72% appearing once. On roughly day 9 of culture, CD4+ T cells were separated out. Sometime from March through December 2020, the person acquired a SARS-CoV-2 infection that PCR confirmed. Sequencing was performed on CD4+ T cells from PBMCs cultured without peptide, taken before COVID-19 vaccination. The rearrangement joins TRBV5-6 to TRBJ2-3; 9 bases align to TRBD2. The source is a human donor who had a prior SARS-CoV-2 infection. CDR3 nucleotides: TGTGCCAGCAGCTTCGGGGCGGGGGGGCTGGATACGCAGTATTTT. Encoded protein: CASSFGAGGLDTQYF. Supplemented by reference TRBV5-6 and TRBJ2-3, the full variable domain reads DAGVTQSPTHLIKTRGQQVTLRCSPKSGHDTVSWYQQALGQGPQFIFQYYEEEERQRGNFPDRFSGHQFPNYSSELNVNALLLGDSALYLCASSFGAGGLDTQYFGPGTRLTVL.